This T cell receptor (beta chain) comes out of a study of blood T cell repertoires in COVID-19. Whole-study context: Acute and convalescent COVID-19 samples came from the United States, Italy and Spain. T cells, B-cell-depleted T cells, or PBMCs supplied cDNA or gDNA.

This CDR3 is built from 14 residues. Germline loops: CDR1 LGHDT, CDR2 YNNKEL (reference sequence). V gave up 4 bases and J gave up 10 bases, with 19 bases separating them. Profiled with immunoSEQ multiplex PCR; TCRdb holds only in-frame clones, not every one. The sample carries around 63,000 clones, around 87% recorded once. The sequenced material came from peripheral blood. This chain connects TRBV3-1 (or the pseudogene TRBV3-2) to TRBJ1-1; D is ambiguous. The sequence was collected from a man in his sixties with acute or convalescent COVID-19. DNA for the CDR3: TGTGCCAGCAGCCCAAAATGGGGAGAGGGCAGAGCTTTCTTT. Protein: CASSPKWGEGRAFF.